The entry below describes one T cell receptor (beta chain). This entry comes from a study of OX40 agonist ivuxolimab in advanced cancers. TCRdb's copy holds only in-frame clones and misses some; the assay was immunoSEQ multiplex PCR. The repertoire consists of about 77,000 clones, with 87% occurring once and the leading ten covering less than 0.7%. The CDR3 totals 11 residues. Germline V lookup: CDR1 MNHNS, CDR2 SASEGT. The germline V and J ends were trimmed by 6 bases and 3 bases, with 5 bases remaining between them. The source material was CD4+ or CD8+ T cells sorted from blood, sampled in a trial of the OX40 agonist ivuxolimab. The clonotype comes from an adult with an advanced solid tumor such as melanoma, head and neck, liver or kidney cancer. The chain couples TRBV6-1 to TRBJ1-1; D not certain. As DNA, the CDR3 is TGTGCCAGCAGGAGGGACACTGAAGCTTTCTTT. Its translation is CASRRDTEAFF.